These T cell receptor beta chains were read from a single sample in a study of blood T cell repertoires in COVID-19. Only in-frame clones appear in the TCRdb table, and some are missing; sequencing was by immunoSEQ multiplex PCR. The data contain about 160,000 clones, about 90% of them singletons. Sequenced: peripheral blood. Source of these receptors: a woman aged 55 to 70 with active or convalescent COVID-19. Both conserved end residues are part of each CDR3. The D gene is left open where the match is weak. Clone size is shown for a subset of rows, as once, few, many or a class of expanded clone.

j_gene,v_gene,d_gene,abundance,CDR3aa,CDR3nt
TRBJ2-7,TRBV6-5,TRBD1,NA,CASSQTHRGPYEQYF,TGTGCCAGCAGTCAGACCCACAGGGGCCCTTACGAGCAGTACTTC
TRBJ1-3,TRBV19,TRBD1,NA,CASSMGTGPTGNTIYF,TGTGCCAGTAGTATGGGGACAGGGCCAACTGGAAACACCATATATTTT
TRBJ1-4,TRBV6-2/TRBV6-3,NA,NA,CASSYRTGLNEKLFF,TGTGCCAGCAGTTACCGGACGGGATTAAATGAAAAACTGTTTTTT
TRBJ1-2,TRBV6-5,TRBD1,many,CASSPRGRYYGYTF,TGTGCCAGCAGTCCCAGGGGGCGATACTATGGCTACACCTTC
TRBJ1-2,TRBV6-5,TRBD1,NA,CASSLTGGEGYTF,TGTGCCAGCAGCTTAACAGGGGGCGAGGGCTACACCTTC
TRBJ2-3,TRBV15,NA,NA,CATSRTKMAVDTDTQYF,TGTGCCACCAGCAGGACTAAGATGGCGGTCGACACAGATACGCAGTATTTT
TRBJ1-2,TRBV29-1,NA,NA,CSVERGQGALNYGYTF,TGCAGCGTTGAAAGGGGACAAGGTGCCCTTAACTATGGCTACACCTTC
TRBJ2-5,TRBV5-4,TRBD2,NA,CASSPTGSGGRWETQYF,TGTGCCAGCAGCCCCACTGGATCGGGGGGGCGTTGGGAGACCCAGTACTTC
TRBJ2-7,TRBV7-9,NA,NA,CASSLRPTYEQYF,TGTGCCAGCAGCCTGAGGCCGACCTACGAGCAGTACTTC
TRBJ1-1,TRBV14,NA,many,CASSRVPGGEAFF,TGTGCCAGCAGCCGCGTACCGGGGGGTGAAGCTTTCTTT
TRBJ1-6,TRBV4-2,TRBD1,NA,CASSLAGTDIYNSPLHF,TGTGCCAGCAGCCTCGCCGGGACAGACATCTATAATTCACCCCTCCACTTT
TRBJ1-1,TRBV6-2/TRBV6-3,NA,NA,CASSRPTRNTEAFF,TGTGCCAGCAGTCGCCCAACACGGAACACTGAAGCTTTCTTT
TRBJ1-1,TRBV19,TRBD1,NA,CASRFTGTGYPGTEAFF,TGTGCCAGTAGATTCACCGGGACAGGGTATCCAGGCACTGAAGCTTTCTTT
TRBJ2-2,TRBV3-1/TRBV3-2,NA,once,CASSLGHLNTGELFF,TGTGCCAGCAGCCTTGGACACTTGAACACCGGGGAGCTGTTTTTT
TRBJ2-3,TRBV24-1,TRBD1,few,CATSDSGTGVFGTQYF,TGTGCCACCAGTGATTCCGGGACAGGGGTGTTTGGTACGCAGTATTTT
TRBJ2-1,TRBV3-1/TRBV3-2,NA,NA,CASSPRGASYNEQFF,TGTGCCAGCAGCCCCCGGGGGGCCTCCTACAATGAGCAGTTCTTC
TRBJ1-3,TRBV6-5,NA,NA,CASSTVWSGNTIYF,TGTGCCAGCAGCACAGTGTGGTCTGGAAACACCATATATTTT
TRBJ1-1,TRBV4-3,NA,NA,CASSQEEGRGNTEAFF,TGCGCCAGCAGCCAAGAGGAGGGTCGGGGGAACACTGAAGCTTTCTTT
TRBJ2-7,TRBV4-1,TRBD2,NA,CASSRTSGDSYEQYF,TGCGCCAGCAGCCGAACTAGCGGGGATTCCTACGAGCAGTACTTC
TRBJ2-2,TRBV6-2/TRBV6-3,NA,NA,CASSSRGTGELFF,TGTGCCAGCAGTTCCCGGGGAACCGGGGAGCTGTTTTTT
TRBJ2-1,TRBV4-1,NA,once,CASSGLYNEQFF,TGCGCCAGTTCGGGACTTTACAATGAGCAGTTCTTC
TRBJ1-1,TRBV3-1/TRBV3-2,TRBD1,NA,CASSQATGGRGGTEAFF,TGTGCCAGCAGCCAAGCGACAGGGGGCCGAGGGGGAACTGAAGCTTTCTTT
TRBJ1-1,TRBV6-5,TRBD1,NA,CASSPRQGHTEAFF,TGTGCCAGCAGTCCCCGACAGGGTCACACTGAAGCTTTCTTT
TRBJ1-2,TRBV12-3/TRBV12-4,NA,NA,CASSLEGFGYTF,TGTGCCAGCAGTTTAGAGGGGTTCGGCTACACCTTC
TRBJ2-1,TRBV6-6,TRBD2,NA,CASSTILAGGPNEQFF,TGTGCCAGCAGTACGATACTAGCGGGGGGGCCCAATGAGCAGTTCTTC
TRBJ2-5,TRBV19,TRBD2,NA,CASSKRLAGPYQETQYF,TGTGCCAGTAGTAAACGACTAGCGGGGCCGTACCAAGAGACCCAGTACTTC
TRBJ1-3,TRBV6-1,NA,NA,CASRGTGNTIYF,TGTGCCAGCAGAGGGACAGGAAACACCATATATTTT
TRBJ2-5,TRBV15,NA,NA,CATSSPSRQGKGETQYF,TGTGCCACCAGCAGTCCTTCCCGTCAGGGAAAGGGGGAGACCCAGTACTTC
TRBJ1-5,TRBV2,NA,NA,CASSPDSGFGSNQPQHF,TGTGCCAGCAGTCCCGATTCGGGGTTCGGAAGCAATCAGCCCCAGCATTTT
TRBJ1-2,TRBV29-1,NA,NA,CSVDRGAYYGYTF,TGCAGCGTTGACCGGGGGGCGTACTATGGCTACACCTTC
TRBJ1-4,TRBV10-3,NA,NA,CAISESSIGDEKLFF,TGTGCCATCAGTGAGTCCTCTATCGGGGATGAAAAACTGTTTTTT
TRBJ2-5,TRBV5-4,NA,NA,CASSVRVRTGFDLGETQYF,TGTGCCAGCAGCGTCCGAGTGCGCACAGGGTTCGATCTAGGGGAGACCCAGTACTTC
TRBJ2-7,TRBV7-9,NA,NA,CASSLNSPEQYF,TGTGCCAGCAGCTTAAACAGCCCCGAGCAGTACTTC
TRBJ1-5,TRBV6-2/TRBV6-3,NA,NA,CASSYLAPSNQPQHF,TGTGCCAGCAGTTACTTGGCACCTAGCAATCAGCCCCAGCATTTT
TRBJ1-3,TRBV11-2,NA,NA,CASSSRAPGYTIYF,TGTGCCAGCAGCTCCAGGGCGCCCGGATACACCATATATTTT
TRBJ2-7,TRBV14,NA,NA,CASSQVRTSEQYF,TGTGCCAGCAGCCAAGTTCGTACGAGTGAGCAGTACTTC
TRBJ2-5,TRBV12-3/TRBV12-4,NA,NA,CASSLVTGETQYF,TGTGCCAGCAGTTTAGTTACGGGGGAGACCCAGTACTTC
TRBJ2-7,TRBV7-6,TRBD1,few,CASSSSPGQGALRAEQYF,TGTGCCAGCAGCTCCTCACCGGGACAGGGCGCCCTACGGGCCGAGCAGTACTTC
TRBJ1-1,TRBV19,NA,NA,CASSIGRGGLNTEAFF,TGTGCCAGTAGTATAGGCAGGGGTGGGCTGAACACTGAAGCTTTCTTT
TRBJ2-6,TRBV15,NA,once,CATSRDLQAGANVLTF,TGTGCCACCAGCAGAGATCTGCAGGCTGGGGCCAACGTCCTGACTTTC
TRBJ1-2,TRBV6-5,TRBD1,NA,CASSYSGTGAYGYTF,TGTGCCAGCAGTTACTCAGGGACAGGGGCCTATGGCTACACCTTC
TRBJ2-3,TRBV10-2,TRBD1,NA,CASRAGQGSDTQYF,TGCGCCAGCAGGGCGGGACAGGGGTCCGATACGCAGTATTTT
TRBJ2-7,TRBV12-3/TRBV12-4,TRBD1,NA,CASRLTGANEQYF,TGTGCCAGCAGGCTGACAGGGGCCAACGAGCAGTACTTC
TRBJ1-6,TRBV2,NA,NA,CASSEVGGEGNSPLHF,TGTGCCAGCAGTGAAGTGGGCGGGGAGGGTAATTCACCCCTCCACTTT
TRBJ2-7,TRBV16,NA,NA,CASSQSDQGIASF,TGTGCCAGCAGCCAATCAGACCAGGGGATCGCCTCATTC
TRBJ1-2,TRBV6-6,NA,few,CASSFDGTNYGYTF,TGTGCCAGCAGTTTTGACGGGACAAACTATGGCTACACCTTC
TRBJ2-7,TRBV4-1,TRBD1,NA,CASSPNRDSQAYEQYF,TGCGCCAGCAGTCCAAACCGGGACAGTCAAGCCTACGAGCAGTACTTC
TRBJ1-5,TRBV7-8,NA,NA,CASSLAGGSSNQPQHF,TGTGCCAGCAGCTTAGCGGGGGGATCTAGCAATCAGCCCCAGCATTTT
TRBJ1-1,TRBV5-1,TRBD1,NA,CASSPGQGRNTEAFF,TGCGCCAGCAGCCCGGGACAGGGGCGAAACACTGAAGCTTTCTTT
TRBJ2-5,TRBV6-5,TRBD1,NA,CASSPDRVETQYF,TGTGCCAGCAGCCCGGACAGGGTTGAGACCCAGTACTTC
TRBJ1-2,TRBV7-2,TRBD1,NA,CASSKGQGAIGYTF,TGTGCCAGCAGCAAGGGACAGGGGGCAATAGGCTACACCTTC
TRBJ2-7,TRBV27,TRBD1,once,CASKRDRVSYEQYF,TGTGCCAGCAAGAGGGACAGGGTATCTTACGAGCAGTACTTC
TRBJ1-3,TRBV12-5,TRBD1,NA,CASGFRVLDRPSGNTIYF,TGTGCTAGTGGATTTAGGGTACTGGACAGGCCCTCTGGAAACACCATATATTTT
TRBJ2-5,TRBV7-7,TRBD2,NA,CASSSGTSGGSGETQYF,TGTGCTAGCAGCTCAGGGACTAGCGGGGGGTCTGGGGAGACCCAGTACTTC
TRBJ2-1,TRBV4-1,NA,NA,CASSQDRRERYNEQFF,TGCGCCAGCAGCCAAGATCGGCGGGAACGCTACAATGAGCAGTTCTTC
TRBJ2-1,TRBV6-2/TRBV6-3,TRBD2,once,CASSSRASGGTSSYNEQFF,TGTGCCAGCAGTTCCCGGGCTAGCGGGGGGACTAGCTCCTACAATGAGCAGTTCTTC
TRBJ1-2,TRBV12-3/TRBV12-4,TRBD1,NA,CASSPGQGGSYTF,TGTGCCAGCAGTCCCGGACAGGGTGGAAGCTACACCTTC